The subject of this entry is one TCR beta chain. Participants reported their clinical history, and cohort assignment relied on those reports. Some clones are missing from TCRdb's copy, which holds only in-frame ones; the method was immunoSEQ multiplex PCR. The repertoire holds 300,000 or so clones, with roughly nine tenths as singletons. The data belong to a study of blood T cell repertoires in COVID-19. V was pared by 5 bases and J by 4 bases, with 11 bases between. Germline V CDR1 and CDR2: GTSNPN, SVGIG (reference sequence). The CDR3 loop spans 12 amino acids. Sequenced input: PBMCs or T cells enriched from blood (not recorded which). V gene TRBV30 combines with J gene TRBJ1-2; perhaps TRBD1 as D (6 bases). The TCR was taken from a woman aged 25 to 45 who had recovered from COVID-19. CDR3 protein: CAWGGALYGYTF. CDR3 DNA: TGTGCCTGGGGGGGGGCCCTCTATGGCTACACCTTC.